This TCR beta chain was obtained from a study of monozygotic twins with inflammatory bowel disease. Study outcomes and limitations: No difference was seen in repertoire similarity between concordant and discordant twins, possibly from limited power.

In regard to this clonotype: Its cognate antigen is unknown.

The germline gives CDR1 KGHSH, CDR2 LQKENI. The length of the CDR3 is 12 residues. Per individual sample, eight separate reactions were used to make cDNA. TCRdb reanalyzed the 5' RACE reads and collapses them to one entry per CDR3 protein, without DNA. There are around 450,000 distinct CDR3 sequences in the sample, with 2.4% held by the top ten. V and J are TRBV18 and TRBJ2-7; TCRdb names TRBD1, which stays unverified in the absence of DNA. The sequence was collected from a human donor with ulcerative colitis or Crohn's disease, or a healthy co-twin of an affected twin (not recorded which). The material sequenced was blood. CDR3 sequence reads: CASSPGGREQYF.